This note documents a single T cell receptor beta chain sequence. The data were obtained in a study of shared clonotypes between healthy human individuals. Assay used: immunoSEQ multiplex PCR; TCRdb lists only in-frame clones, some missing. The sample consists of fewer than 200,000 clones, about 93% of them appearing once. Every donor was a Caucasian adult from Nashville, Tennessee. Germline V CDR1 and CDR2: SGHNT, YENEEA. This CDR3 has 15 residues. The V gene end was trimmed by 3 bases and the J gene end by 2 bases; junction bases not matched to a gene: 4. The V and J genes are TRBV11-3 and TRBJ2-5; 9 positions agree with TRBD1. Input material: naive CD4+ T cells sorted from blood. Indicated subset: CD45RA+ positively selected. The TCR comes from a woman aged 25 to 39 in good health. CDR3 sequence reads: CASSFGTGSQETQYF. The CDR3 DNA follows: TGTGCCAGCAGCTTCGGGACAGGGAGTCAAGAGACCCAGTACTTC. Looking up the rest from reference TRBV11-3 and TRBJ2-5 gives the full variable domain: EAGVVQSPRYKIIEKKQPVAFWCNPISGHNTLYWYLQNLGQGPELLIRYENEEAVDDSQLPKDRFSAERLKGVDSTLKIQPAELGDSAVYLCASSFGTGSQETQYFGPGTRLLVL.